This paragraph covers one TCR beta chain sequence. What antigen it recognizes has not been identified. No per-base quality is available; no much larger clone lies one base away. This entry is derived from a study of Ad26.COV2.S vaccination and SARS-CoV-2 variants (dated by TCRdb to the early 2020s). For the wider study: Donors in the vaccine arm were drawn from COV1001, a phase I-IIa trial of Ad26.COV2.S in healthy adults that was multicentre, randomized, double-blind and placebo-controlled. Ad26.COV2.S was given intramuscularly at 5x10^10 or 1x10^11 viral particles, as a single shot or as two shots 56 days apart. Sequencing of the TCRbeta repertoire served to evaluate the specificity and breadth of SARS-CoV-2-reactive T cell receptors following Ad26.COV2.S vaccination. Trial participants were randomized into five groups of five, in which low-dose or high-dose Ad26.COV2.S was given once or twice, or placebo was given on both occasions. Throughout the experiments and outcome assessment, investigators stayed blinded to trial group allocation. A total of some 30 samples were included in the TCR-sequenced set, comprising around 19 Ad26.COV2.S vaccine recipients, 5 placebo recipients and 8 SARS-CoV-2 convalescent individuals.

Overall results and qualifications from the work: The study lacked the statistical power to compare responses across vaccine doses or regimens. Comparable non-spike TCR breadth was observed between vaccine and placebo recipients, consistent with only spike being contained in the vaccine. Substantial breadth of spike-specific CD8+ and CD4+ T cell responses was reported after vaccination. The authors noted that the TCR breadth and depth analyses may have underestimated total T cell responses. Higher spike-specific TCR breadth was observed in Ad26.COV2.S recipients than in placebo recipients (P = 0.0014).

V is shortened by 10 bases, J by 5 bases, and the region joining them spans 8 bases. Taken from cysteine to phenylalanine, the CDR3 has 11 residues. The sequence is cut down to CDR3 DNA, 33 bases in frame from base 1. The CDR1 and CDR2 encoded by the germline V gene (reference sequence) are LNHDA and SQIVND. The treatment or condition label on this specimen signifies: roughly 20 received Ad26.COV2.S at low or high dose, single or two shots; 5 received placebo; per-sample allocation not given. For vaccine and placebo recipients, the sequenced repertoires came from samples collected on day 63 after the first injection. Cohort 1b enrolled some 25 adults aged 18-55 years at a single site in Boston, USA, between 29 July and 7 August 2020. Ad26.COV2.S was a replication-incompetent adenovirus type 26 vector that expressed a prefusion-stabilized SARS-CoV-2 spike protein derived from the original Wuhan strain.

The immunoSEQ Assay was used to sequence TCRbeta CDR3 regions. After extraction, genomic DNA underwent amplification by bias-controlled multiplex PCR, followed by high-throughput sequencing. The study's own analysis went as follows. To quantify the absolute abundance of every unique TCRbeta CDR3 region, sequences were collapsed and filtered. T cell fraction was estimated by normalizing TCRbeta template counts to usable DNA, which was measured by amplifying reference genes present in all nucleated cells. Repertoire TCRs were annotated as SARS-CoV-2-specific when V gene, CDR3 amino acid sequence and J gene were exactly matched to a known reactive TCR set. The reference SARS-CoV-2 TCR set was derived from MIRA and filtered for enrichment in COVID-19-positive ImmuneCODE repertoires, a step that removed public or cross-reactive TCRs. Using the MIRA antigens, annotated TCRs were further analysed by specific ORF or by position within an ORF. Depth was the summed frequency of annotated unique rearrangements, while breadth was defined as annotated unique rearrangements over total unique productive rearrangements. Two-sided Wilcoxon rank-sum tests were applied when comparing TCR breadth between groups. TCRdb limited this immuneACCESS table to in-frame rearrangements with V and J called. A share of clones is missing; checked studies link under half to unresolved V genes, and the rest is unexplained. V, J and clone size are those of that table, while D and trimming were read from the DNA. This sample holds approximately 500,000 clones; roughly 89% were observed only once. Around 13% of the sample comes from the top ten.

The sequence is built from TRBV19 and TRBJ2-2; the D gene remains uncertain. The receptor comes from a person between 18 and 59 years old who received the Ad26.COV2.S COVID-19 vaccine or a placebo. Specimen: peripheral blood, collected in a trial of Ad26.COV2.S vaccine versus placebo. Here the CDR3 is given as CATIQTGELFF. The DNA sequence is given as TGTGCCACCATCCAGACCGGGGAGCTGTTTTTT.